This note documents a single TCR beta chain sequence. Produced via immunoSEQ multiplex PCR; TCRdb's table is partial and in-frame only. The sample lists 100,000 or so clones, around 87% occurring once. The germline V and J ends were trimmed by 3 bases and 8 bases, with 19 bases remaining between them. The CDR3 is made up of 15 amino acids. From germline, CDR1 is KGHSH and CDR2 LQKENI. This entry comes from a study of blood T cell repertoires in COVID-19. The receptor comes from a woman in her twenties or thirties with acute or convalescent COVID-19. The J gene is TRBJ1-2, the V gene TRBV18; D possibly corresponds to TRBD1 (6 bases). Sequenced material: peripheral blood. The CDR3 is CASSPQGSNRVGYTF. CDR3 coding DNA: TGTGCCAGCTCACCTCAGGGGTCTAATCGGGTCGGCTACACCTTC.